This is a list of T cell receptor beta chains from one sample in a study of identical twins. TCRdb reprocessed the 5' RACE reads with MiXCR, giving one entry per CDR3 protein. The top ten hold more than 4% of the sample, which has over 600,000 distinct CDR3 sequences, around 20% seen once. In addition, the sample was reused for a study of T cells expressing NK-cell markers.

Sequenced: PBMCs. The receptors come from a woman aged 18-30 years in good health. Both conserved end residues are trimmed from each CDR3.

TRBV3-1 | ASSQGNGQYEQY
TRBV6-2/TRBV6-3 | ASSYRNRDNSPLH
TRBV7-9 | ASSLGTSFPQY
TRBV5-6 | ASRHDRGRADTQY
TRBV29-1 | SVERVETQY
TRBV12-3/TRBV12-4 | ASSWVPGWGPMNTEAF
TRBV10-3 | AISDRDRGQNIQY
TRBV10-1 | ASSLSPQGGQF
TRBV14 | ASSRLSGTTGELF
TRBV3-1 | ASSQRTSGAYNEQF
TRBV14 | ASSQDRQIYEQY
TRBV9 | ASSPLQLAGIDTQY
TRBV25-1 | ASSHRSGRPNIQY
TRBV7-6 | ASGTGASSYEQY
TRBV30 | ASSGLLYNEQF
TRBV6-5 | ASSYSMEGLAGQHEQF
TRBV11-3 | ASSLYHYKPAPEQF
TRBV20-1 | SAISGNQPQH
TRBV18 | ASSPRRGPPYEQY
TRBV20-1 | SATSGGVNEQF
TRBV7-2 | ASSLDPRGDTQY
TRBV11-3 | ASRSGLVSNEQF
TRBV12-3/TRBV12-4 | ASIHWTANTEAF
TRBV5-1 | ASSQDPGGTEAF
TRBV12-3/TRBV12-4 | ASSLKGSTDTQY
TRBV10-3 | AISESSGSGYT
TRBV29-1 | SVSGLNSGNTIY
TRBV29-1 | SVGAETQY
TRBV7-9 | ASSGGASEQF
TRBV20-1 | SARRTRQGISSNTGELF
TRBV4-3 | ASSQERRSSGSLNEQF
TRBV18 | ASFSLAEPTDTQY
TRBV6-5 | ASSYSGASPSEQY
TRBV20-1 | SANQREGSYNEQF
TRBV6-1 | ASSSLLAGSPETQY
TRBV20-1 | SAIKETRHSEQY
TRBV20-1 | SARGDIYEQY
TRBV20-1 | SAIYSSYNEQF
TRBV10-2 | ATTVAGELF
TRBV12-3/TRBV12-4 | ASSPQGGYSNQPQH
TRBV12-3/TRBV12-4 | ASSFGQGAVDEQY
TRBV15 | ATSRAGGQGYT
TRBV7-3 | ASSPYPPQLGANYGYT
TRBV16 | ASSSDFQETQY
TRBV20-1 | SAPYAGGTDTQY
TRBV29-1 | SVRTSEGGELF
TRBV20-1 | SALEGLYEQY
TRBV20-1 | SAGMAGRPDTQY
TRBV5-1 | ASSALVGGDSNTQY
TRBV2 | ASDPGHPYEQY
TRBV4-3 | ASSSRTSVYEQY